The clone carrying this T cell receptor beta chain showed up many times. As yet, its antigen is unknown. Described time point: longitudinal time-point 3. The V gene lost 2 bases and the J gene lost 1 base, with 9 bases spanning the gap. The CDR3 loop spans 14 amino acids. CDR1 is SGDLS and CDR2 is YYNGEE in the germline V gene. These data are taken from a study of neurological immune-mediated disorders. Overall study findings and caveats: HTLV-1-associated myelopathy displayed the greatest TCR clonal expansion, and multiple sclerosis exhibited the smallest, lower than that of healthy controls. Expanded clones shared no identical CDR3 amino acid sequences across subjects, which suggested private TCR-beta repertoires in all groups.

It was by 5'RACE with 10-nucleotide random UMIs that the cDNA was made. The output of every sequencing run exceeded 170 million TCR-beta sequences, derived from 15-18 subjects. Using its own MiXCR run on the 5' RACE reads, TCRdb lists one record per CDR3 protein. The sample carries about 99,000 distinct CDR3 sequences, 11% recorded once. Sequences were obtained from PBMCs. The rearrangement joins TRBV9 to TRBJ1-2; D not resolved. The origin of this receptor is a female donor with HTLV-1-associated myelopathy (HAM/TSP). DNA for the CDR3: TGTGCCAGCAGCGTGCGGCAACATAACTATGGCTACACCTTC. Amino acid sequence: CASSVRQHNYGYTF.